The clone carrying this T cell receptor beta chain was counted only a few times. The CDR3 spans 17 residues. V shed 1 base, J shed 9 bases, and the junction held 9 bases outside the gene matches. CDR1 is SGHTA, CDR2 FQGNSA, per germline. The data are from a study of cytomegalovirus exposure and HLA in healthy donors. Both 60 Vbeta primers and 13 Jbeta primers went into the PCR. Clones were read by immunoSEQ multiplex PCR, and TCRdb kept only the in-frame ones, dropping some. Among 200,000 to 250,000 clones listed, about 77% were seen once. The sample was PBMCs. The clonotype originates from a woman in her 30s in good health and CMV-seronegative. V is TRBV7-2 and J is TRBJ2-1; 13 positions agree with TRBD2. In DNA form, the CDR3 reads TGTGCCAGCAGCTTAGTCGGGACTAGCGGGATGGGTGGTGAGCAGTTCTTC. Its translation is CASSLVGTSGMGGEQFF. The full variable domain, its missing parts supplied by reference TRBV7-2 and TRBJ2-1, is GAGVSQSPSNKVTEKGKDVELRCDPISGHTALYWYRQSLGQGLEFLIYFQGNSAPDKSGLPSDRFSAERTGGSVSTLTIQRTQQEDSAVYLCASSLVGTSGMGGEQFFGPGTRLTVL.